Below, one TCR beta chain is given with its context. Authors' processing steps: Cell counts per sample came from amplifying reference gene primers. The protocol was immunoSEQ multiplex PCR, while the TCRdb copy is restricted to in-frame clones and leaves out a portion. That table furnishes V, J and clone size, whereas the DNA furnished D and trimming. The sample shows tens of thousands of clones, about nine tenths of them seen only once. This specimen comes from a study of blood T cell repertoires in COVID-19. Study context: The United States, Italy and Spain provided the acute and convalescent COVID-19 samples.

This CDR3 contains 12 residues. The germline V gene encodes CDR1 LNHDA and CDR2 SQIVND (reference sequence). V shed 6 bases and J shed 10 bases, with 13 bases lying between them. Seattle researchers signed up patients amid active infection and tracked them longitudinally. This TCR was sampled from a man aged 45 to 65 with COVID-19, enrolled during active disease. Specimen: peripheral blood. This sequence joins TRBV19 and TRBJ2-1; D ambiguous. The CDR3: CASSPPAREQFF. The CDR3 DNA sequence: TGTGCCAGTAGCCCCCCTGCTAGGGAGCAGTTCTTC.